This T cell receptor (beta chain) was observed in a study of shared clonotypes between healthy human individuals. Points from the study as a whole: Relative to clonotypes present in all four donors, those not shared had lower generation probabilities.

There are 16 residues in the CDR3. The V gene end was trimmed by 1 base and the J gene end by 3 bases; junction bases not matched to a gene: 8. CDR1 is SGDLS, CDR2 YYNGEE, per germline. Note on this clone: Its matching antigen is unknown.

The protocol was immunoSEQ multiplex PCR, while the TCRdb copy is restricted to in-frame clones and leaves out a portion. The table has about 120,000 clones, about 71% seen once; the top ten hold 24%. The receptor's source is a woman aged 25-40 years in good health. Input material: memory CD8+ T cells sorted from blood. Subset indicated: CD45RO+ cells pooled with CCR7-negative TemRA cells. The V call is TRBV9, the J call TRBJ2-5; 8 bases line up with TRBD2. This chain's CDR3 is CASSVMSSAGEETQYF. CDR3 nucleotide sequence: TGTGCCAGCAGCGTAATGTCATCAGCGGGAGAAGAGACCCAGTACTTC.